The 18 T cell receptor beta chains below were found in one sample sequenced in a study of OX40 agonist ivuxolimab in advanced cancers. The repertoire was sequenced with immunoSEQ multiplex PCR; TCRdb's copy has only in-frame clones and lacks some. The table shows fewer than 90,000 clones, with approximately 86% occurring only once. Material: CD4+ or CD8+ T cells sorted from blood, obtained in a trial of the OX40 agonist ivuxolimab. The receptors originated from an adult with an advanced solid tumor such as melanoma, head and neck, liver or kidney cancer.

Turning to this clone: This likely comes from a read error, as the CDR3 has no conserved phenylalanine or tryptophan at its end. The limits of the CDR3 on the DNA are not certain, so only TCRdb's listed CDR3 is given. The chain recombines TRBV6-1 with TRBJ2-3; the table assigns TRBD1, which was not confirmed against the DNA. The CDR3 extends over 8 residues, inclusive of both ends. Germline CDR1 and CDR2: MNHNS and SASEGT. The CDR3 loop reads CASRTDRV.

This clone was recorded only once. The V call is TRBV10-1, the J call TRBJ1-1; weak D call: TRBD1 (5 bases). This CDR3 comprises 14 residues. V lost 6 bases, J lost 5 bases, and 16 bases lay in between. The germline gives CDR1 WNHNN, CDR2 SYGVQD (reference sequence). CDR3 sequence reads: CASSQTALRTEAFF. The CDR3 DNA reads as TGCGCCAGCAGCCAGACAGCCCTTCGGACTGAAGCTTTCTTT.

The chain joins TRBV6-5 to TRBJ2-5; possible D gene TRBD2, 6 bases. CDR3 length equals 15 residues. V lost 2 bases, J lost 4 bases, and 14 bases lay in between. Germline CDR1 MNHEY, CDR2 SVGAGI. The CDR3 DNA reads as TGTGCCAGCAGTTACGGTCGGAGGGCCAGAGAGACCCAGTACTTC. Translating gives CASSYGRRARETQYF.

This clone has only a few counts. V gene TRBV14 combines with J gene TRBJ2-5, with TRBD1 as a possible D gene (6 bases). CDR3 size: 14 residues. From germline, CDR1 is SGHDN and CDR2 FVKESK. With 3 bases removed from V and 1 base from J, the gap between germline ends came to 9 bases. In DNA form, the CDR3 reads TGTGCCAGCAGCCACCGGACAGTCCAAGAGACCCAGTACTTC. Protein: CASSHRTVQETQYF.

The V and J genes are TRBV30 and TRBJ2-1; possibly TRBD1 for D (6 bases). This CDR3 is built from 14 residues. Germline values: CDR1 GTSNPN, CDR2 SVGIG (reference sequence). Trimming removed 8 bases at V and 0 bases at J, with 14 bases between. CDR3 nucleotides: TGTGCCCTCAACAGGGTCGGCTCCTACAATGAGCAGTTCTTC. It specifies CALNRVGSYNEQFF.

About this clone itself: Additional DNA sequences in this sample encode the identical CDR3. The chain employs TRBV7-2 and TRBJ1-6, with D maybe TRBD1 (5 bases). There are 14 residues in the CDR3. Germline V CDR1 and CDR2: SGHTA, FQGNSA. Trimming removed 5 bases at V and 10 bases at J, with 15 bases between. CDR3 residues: CASSLGRGGSPLHF. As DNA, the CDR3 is TGTGCCAGCAGCCTAGGTCGGGGGGGATCACCCCTCCACTTT.

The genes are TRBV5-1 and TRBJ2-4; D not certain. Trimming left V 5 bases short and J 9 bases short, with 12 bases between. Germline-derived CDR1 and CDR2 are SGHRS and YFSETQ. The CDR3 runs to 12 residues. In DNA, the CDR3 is TGCGCCAGCAGGTTGACCGCAGGCATTCAGTACTTC. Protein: CASRLTAGIQYF.

The chain's CDR3 is CASSQLAGNTEAFF. The CDR3 DNA sequence: TGCGCCAGCAGCCAATTGGCAGGAAACACTGAAGCTTTCTTT. The gene calls are TRBV4-3 and TRBJ1-1, with D unclear. This CDR3 spans 14 amino acids. Trimming shortened V by 2 bases and J by 2 bases, and 9 bases separated the two germline ends. The V gene's germline CDR1 is LGHNA and CDR2 YSLEER.

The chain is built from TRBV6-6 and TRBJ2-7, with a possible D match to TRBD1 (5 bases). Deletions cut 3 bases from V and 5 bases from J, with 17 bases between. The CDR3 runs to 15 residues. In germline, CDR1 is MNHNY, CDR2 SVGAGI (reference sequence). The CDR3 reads CASSYRFAGLDEQYF. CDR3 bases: TGTGCCAGCAGTTATAGGTTCGCAGGGTTGGACGAGCAGTACTTC.

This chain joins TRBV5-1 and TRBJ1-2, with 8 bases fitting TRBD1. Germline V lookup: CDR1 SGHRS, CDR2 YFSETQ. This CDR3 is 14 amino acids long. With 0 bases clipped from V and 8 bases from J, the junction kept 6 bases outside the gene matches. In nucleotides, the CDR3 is TGCGCCAGCAGCTTGGACAGGGGGGTAGAGGGCTACACCTTC. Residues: CASSLDRGVEGYTF.

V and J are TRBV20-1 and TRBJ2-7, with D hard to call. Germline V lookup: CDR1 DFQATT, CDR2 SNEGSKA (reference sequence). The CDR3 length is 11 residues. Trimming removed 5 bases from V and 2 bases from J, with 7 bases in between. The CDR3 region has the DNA TGCAGTGCTCGTTCCCCCTACGAGCAGTACTTC. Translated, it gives CSARSPYEQYF.

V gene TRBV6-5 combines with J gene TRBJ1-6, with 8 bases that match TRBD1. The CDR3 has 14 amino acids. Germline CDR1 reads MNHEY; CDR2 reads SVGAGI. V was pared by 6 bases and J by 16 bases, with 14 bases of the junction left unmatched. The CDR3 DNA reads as TGTGCCAGCAGCTCCCCGCGACAGGGGCCAAAACTCCACTTT. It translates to CASSSPRQGPKLHF.

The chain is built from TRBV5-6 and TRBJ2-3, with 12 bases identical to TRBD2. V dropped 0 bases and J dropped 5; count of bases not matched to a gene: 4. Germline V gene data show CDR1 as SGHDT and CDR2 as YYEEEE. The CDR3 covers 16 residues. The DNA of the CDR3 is TGTGCCAGCAGCTTGGTGACTAGCGGGAGAATAGATACGCAGTATTTT. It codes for CASSLVTSGRIDTQYF.

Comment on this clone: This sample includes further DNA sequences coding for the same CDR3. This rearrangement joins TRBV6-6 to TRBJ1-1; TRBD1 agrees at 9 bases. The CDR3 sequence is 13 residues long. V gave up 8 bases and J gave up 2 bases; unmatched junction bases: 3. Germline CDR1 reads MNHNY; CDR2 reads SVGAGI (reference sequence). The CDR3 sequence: CASLDRGNTEAFF. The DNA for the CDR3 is TGTGCCAGCTTGGACAGGGGCAACACTGAAGCTTTCTTT.

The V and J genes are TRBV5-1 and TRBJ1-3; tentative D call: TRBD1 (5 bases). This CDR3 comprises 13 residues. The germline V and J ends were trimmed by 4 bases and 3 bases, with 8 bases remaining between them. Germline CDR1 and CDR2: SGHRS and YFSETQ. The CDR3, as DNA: TGCGCCAGCAGCACGACAGTTGGAAACACCATATATTTT. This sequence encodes CASSTTVGNTIYF.

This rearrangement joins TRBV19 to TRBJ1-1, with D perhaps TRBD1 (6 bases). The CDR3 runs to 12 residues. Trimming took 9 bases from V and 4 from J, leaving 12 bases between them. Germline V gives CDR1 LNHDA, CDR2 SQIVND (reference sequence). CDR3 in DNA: TGTGCCAGCACAACCAGGGGCACTGAAGCTTTCTTT. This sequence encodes CASTTRGTEAFF.

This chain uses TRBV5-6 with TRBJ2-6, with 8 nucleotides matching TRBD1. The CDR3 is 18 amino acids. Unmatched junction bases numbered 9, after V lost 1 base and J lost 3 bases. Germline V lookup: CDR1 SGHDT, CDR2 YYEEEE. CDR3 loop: CASSLWFRGPGGANVLTF. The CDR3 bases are TGTGCCAGCAGCTTGTGGTTCAGGGGGCCAGGTGGGGCCAACGTCCTGACTTTC.

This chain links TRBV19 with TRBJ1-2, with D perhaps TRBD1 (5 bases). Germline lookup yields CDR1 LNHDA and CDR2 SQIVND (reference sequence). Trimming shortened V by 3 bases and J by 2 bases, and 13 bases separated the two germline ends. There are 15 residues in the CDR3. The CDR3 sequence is CASSMGRKPNYGYTF. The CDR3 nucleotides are TGTGCCAGTAGTATGGGACGGAAACCAAACTATGGCTACACCTTC.